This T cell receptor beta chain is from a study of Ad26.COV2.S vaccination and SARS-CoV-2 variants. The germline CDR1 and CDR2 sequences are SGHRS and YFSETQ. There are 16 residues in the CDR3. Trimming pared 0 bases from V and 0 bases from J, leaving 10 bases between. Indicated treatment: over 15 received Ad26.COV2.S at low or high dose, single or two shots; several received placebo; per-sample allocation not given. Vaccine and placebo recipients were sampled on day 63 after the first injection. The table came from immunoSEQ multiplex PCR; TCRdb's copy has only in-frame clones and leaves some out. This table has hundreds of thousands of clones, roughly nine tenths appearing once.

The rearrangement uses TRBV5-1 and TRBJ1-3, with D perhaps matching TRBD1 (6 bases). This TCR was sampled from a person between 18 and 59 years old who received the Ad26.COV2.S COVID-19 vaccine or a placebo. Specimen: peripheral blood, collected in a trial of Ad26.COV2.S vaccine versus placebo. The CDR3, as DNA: TGCGCCAGCAGCTTGGCCCGAGGGGGCTCTGGAAACACCATATATTTT. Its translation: CASSLARGGSGNTIYF.